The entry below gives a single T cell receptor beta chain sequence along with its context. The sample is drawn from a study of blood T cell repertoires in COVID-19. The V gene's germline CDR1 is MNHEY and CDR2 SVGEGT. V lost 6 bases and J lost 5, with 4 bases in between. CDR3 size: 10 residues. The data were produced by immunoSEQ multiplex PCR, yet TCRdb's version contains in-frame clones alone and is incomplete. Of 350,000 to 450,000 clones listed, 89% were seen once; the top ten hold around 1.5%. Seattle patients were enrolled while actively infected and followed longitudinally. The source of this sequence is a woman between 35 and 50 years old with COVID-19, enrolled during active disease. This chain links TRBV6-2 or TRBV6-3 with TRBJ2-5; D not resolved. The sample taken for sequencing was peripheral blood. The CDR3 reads CASSEETQYF. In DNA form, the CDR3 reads TGTGCCAGCAGCGAGGAGACCCAGTACTTC.